The clone carrying this T cell receptor beta chain was detected ten times or more. Its specificity is unknown. Germline V gene sequence: CDR1 SGHTA, CDR2 FQGNSA. V shed 5 bases and J shed 3 bases, with 12 bases lying between them. This CDR3 is built from 14 residues. TCRdb recomputed calls from the 5' RACE reads with MiXCR, one row per CDR3 protein. The data contain over 30,000 distinct CDR3 sequences, 16% of them singletons. The entry originates in a study of CD8 T cells in ankylosing spondylitis. Study-wide results and caveats: Several of the motif variants were reported before in synovial fluid and blood from reactive arthritis. A TCR beta motif of eight highly homologous variants appeared characteristic of ankylosing spondylitis blood.

What was sequenced was blood. The J gene is TRBJ2-3, the V gene TRBV7-2; possibly TRBD1 for D (6 bases). The TCR sequence derives from a male donor with ankylosing spondylitis or in good health (not recorded which). The CDR3 is CASSLGQLTDTQYF. The CDR3, as DNA: TGTGCCAGCAGCCTCGGACAGCTGACAGATACGCAGTATTTT.